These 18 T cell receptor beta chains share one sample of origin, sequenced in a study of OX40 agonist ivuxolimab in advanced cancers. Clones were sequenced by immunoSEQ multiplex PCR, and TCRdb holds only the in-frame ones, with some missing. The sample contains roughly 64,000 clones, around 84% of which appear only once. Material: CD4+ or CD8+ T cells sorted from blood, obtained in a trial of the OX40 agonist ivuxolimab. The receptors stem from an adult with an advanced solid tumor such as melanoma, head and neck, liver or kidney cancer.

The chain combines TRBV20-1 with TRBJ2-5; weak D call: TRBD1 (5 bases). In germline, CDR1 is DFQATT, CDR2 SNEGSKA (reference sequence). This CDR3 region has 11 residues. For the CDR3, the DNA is TGCAAAGCACAGGTACAAGAGACCCAGTACTTC. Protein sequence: CKAQVQETQYF.

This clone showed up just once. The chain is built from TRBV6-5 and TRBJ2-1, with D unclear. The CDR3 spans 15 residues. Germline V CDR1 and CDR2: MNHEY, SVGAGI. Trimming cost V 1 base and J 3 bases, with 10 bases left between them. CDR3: CASSYLGQVYNEQFF. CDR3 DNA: TGTGCCAGCAGTTACTTAGGGCAGGTCTACAATGAGCAGTTCTTC.

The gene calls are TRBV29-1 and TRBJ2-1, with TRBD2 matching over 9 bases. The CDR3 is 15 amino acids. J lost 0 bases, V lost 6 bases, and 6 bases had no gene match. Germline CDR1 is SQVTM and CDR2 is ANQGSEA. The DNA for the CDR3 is TGCAGCGTGGCGGGACTAGCCCTCTCCTACAATGAGCAGTTCTTC. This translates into CSVAGLALSYNEQFF.

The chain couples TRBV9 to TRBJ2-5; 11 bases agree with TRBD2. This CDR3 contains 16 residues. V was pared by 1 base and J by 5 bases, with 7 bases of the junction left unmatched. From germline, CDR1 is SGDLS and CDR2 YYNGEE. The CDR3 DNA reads TGTGCCAGCAGCGTACGGGCTAGCGGGGGGAGGGAGACCCAGTACTTC. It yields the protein CASSVRASGGRETQYF.

CDR3 sequence (DNA): TGTGCCTGGAGTCAAGGGAACACTGAAGCTTTCTTT. Translation gives CAWSQGNTEAFF. The rearrangement links TRBV30 to TRBJ1-1; no firm D call. This CDR3 is 12 amino acids long. V was trimmed by 2 bases and J by 1 base, leaving 5 bases between them. Per the germline V gene, CDR1 is GTSNPN and CDR2 is SVGIG (reference sequence).

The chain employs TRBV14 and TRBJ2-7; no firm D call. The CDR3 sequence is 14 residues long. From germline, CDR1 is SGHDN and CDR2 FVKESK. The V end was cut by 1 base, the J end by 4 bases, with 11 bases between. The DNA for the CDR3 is TGTGCCAGCAGCCAAGCCTTGTGGGGATACGAGCAGTACTTC. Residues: CASSQALWGYEQYF. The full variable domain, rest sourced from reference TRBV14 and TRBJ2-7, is EAGVTQFPSHSVIEKGQTVTLRCDPISGHDNLYWYRRVMGKEIKFLLHFVKESKQDESGMPNNRFLAERTGGTYSTLKVQPAELEDSGVYFCASSQALWGYEQYFGPGTRLTVT.

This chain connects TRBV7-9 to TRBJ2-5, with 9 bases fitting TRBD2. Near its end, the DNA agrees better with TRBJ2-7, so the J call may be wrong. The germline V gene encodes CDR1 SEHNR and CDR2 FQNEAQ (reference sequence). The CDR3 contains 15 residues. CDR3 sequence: CASSLASGSTAEQYF. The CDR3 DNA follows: TGTGCCAGCAGCTTAGCTAGCGGGAGTACCGCCGAGCAGTACTTC.

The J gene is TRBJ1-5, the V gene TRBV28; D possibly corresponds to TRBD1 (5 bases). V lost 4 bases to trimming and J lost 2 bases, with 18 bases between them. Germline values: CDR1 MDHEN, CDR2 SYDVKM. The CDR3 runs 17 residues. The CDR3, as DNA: TGTGCCAGCAGTTCCTCCCTGCAGGGCGCGGGCAATCAGCCCCAGCATTTT. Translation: CASSSSLQGAGNQPQHF.

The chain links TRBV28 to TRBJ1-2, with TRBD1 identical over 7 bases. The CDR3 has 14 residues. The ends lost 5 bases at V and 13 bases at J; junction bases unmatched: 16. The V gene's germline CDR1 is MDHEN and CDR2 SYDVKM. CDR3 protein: CASSTLRQGRFLTF. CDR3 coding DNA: TGTGCCAGCAGTACCCTTCGACAGGGTAGGTTTCTCACCTTC.

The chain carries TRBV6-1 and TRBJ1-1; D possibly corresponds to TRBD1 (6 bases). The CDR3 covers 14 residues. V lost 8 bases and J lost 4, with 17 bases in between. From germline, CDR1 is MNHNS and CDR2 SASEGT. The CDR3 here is CASLRGDSGTEAFF. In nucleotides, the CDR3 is TGTGCCAGCCTAAGGGGGGACTCGGGCACTGAAGCTTTCTTT.

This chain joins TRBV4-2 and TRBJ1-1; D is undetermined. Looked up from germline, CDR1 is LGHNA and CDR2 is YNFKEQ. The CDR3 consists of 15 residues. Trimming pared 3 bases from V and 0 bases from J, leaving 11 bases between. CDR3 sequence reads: CASSHIAGLNTEAFF. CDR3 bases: TGTGCCAGCAGCCACATCGCCGGACTGAACACTGAAGCTTTCTTT.

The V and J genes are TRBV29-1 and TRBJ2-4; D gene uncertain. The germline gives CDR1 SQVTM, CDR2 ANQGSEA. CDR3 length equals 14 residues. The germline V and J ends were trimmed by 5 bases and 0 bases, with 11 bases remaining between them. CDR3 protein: CSVREVLAKNIQYF. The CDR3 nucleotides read TGCAGCGTTCGTGAAGTTCTAGCCAAAAACATTCAGTACTTC.

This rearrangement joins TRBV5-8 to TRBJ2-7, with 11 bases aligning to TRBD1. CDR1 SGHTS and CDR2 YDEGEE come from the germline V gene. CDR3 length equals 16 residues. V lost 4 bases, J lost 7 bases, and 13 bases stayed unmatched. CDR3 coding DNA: TGTGCCAGCAGCCCTAGGACAGGGGGCCCATATCGTGAGCAGTACTTC. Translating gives CASSPRTGGPYREQYF.

The CDR3 DNA sequence: TGTGCCAGCAGCGTTCTAAGCGGGGCTGAGGAGCTGTTTTTT. Translated: CASSVLSGAEELFF. The chain combines TRBV9 with TRBJ2-2, with 7 nucleotides matching TRBD2. CDR3 size: 14 residues. The V gene end was trimmed by 2 bases and the J gene end by 10 bases; junction bases not matched to a gene: 8. Germline lookup yields CDR1 SGDLS and CDR2 YYNGEE. The full variable domain, its missing parts supplied by reference TRBV9 and TRBJ2-2, is DSGVTQTPKHLITATGQRVTLRCSPRSGDLSVYWYQQSLDQGLQFLIQYYNGEERAKGNILERFSAQQFPDLHSELNLSSLELGDSALYFCASSVLSGAEELFFGEGSRLTVL.

DNA of the CDR3: TGTGCCAGCAGCTTGTGGACGGATAATGAGCAGTTCTTC. Encoded protein: CASSLWTDNEQFF. This chain links TRBV5-5 with TRBJ2-1; D is uncertain. Trimming removed 1 base at V and 7 bases at J, with 9 bases between. The CDR3 length is 13 residues. Germline V lookup: CDR1 SGHKS, CDR2 YYEKEE (reference sequence).

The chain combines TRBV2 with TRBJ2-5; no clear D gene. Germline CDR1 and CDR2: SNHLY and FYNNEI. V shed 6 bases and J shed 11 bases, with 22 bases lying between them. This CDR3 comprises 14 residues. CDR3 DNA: TGTGCCAGCAGGACAATTCGGACCCTTTTCGGGCAGTACTTC. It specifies CASRTIRTLFGQYF.

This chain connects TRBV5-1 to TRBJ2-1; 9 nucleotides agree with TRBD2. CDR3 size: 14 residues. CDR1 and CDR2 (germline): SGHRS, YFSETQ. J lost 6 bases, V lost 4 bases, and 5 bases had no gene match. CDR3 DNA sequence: TGCGCCAGCAGCCCGGGACTAGCTGGCAATGAGCAGTTCTTC. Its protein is CASSPGLAGNEQFF.

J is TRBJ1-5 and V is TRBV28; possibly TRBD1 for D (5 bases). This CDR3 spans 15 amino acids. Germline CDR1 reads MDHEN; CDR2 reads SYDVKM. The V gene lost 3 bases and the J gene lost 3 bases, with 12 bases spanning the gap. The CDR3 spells CASSLPTGDNQPQHF. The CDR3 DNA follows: TGTGCCAGCAGTTTGCCTACAGGAGACAATCAGCCCCAGCATTTT.